Sequencing of this TCR beta chain was carried out in a study of cytomegalovirus exposure and HLA in healthy donors. There are 15 residues in the CDR3. V was clipped by 7 bases and J by 3 bases; unmatched bases: 8. CDR1 is LNHDA and CDR2 is SQIVND in the germline V gene (reference sequence). A multiplex PCR was run with 60 Vbeta primers and 13 Jbeta primers. The table came from immunoSEQ multiplex PCR; TCRdb's copy has only in-frame clones and leaves some out. The data contain 100,000 to 120,000 clones, approximately 11% of them singletons. The sample holds a few counts of this clone. The chain links TRBV19 to TRBJ2-1, with 8 bases lining up with TRBD2. This sequence originates from a man in his forties in good health and CMV-seropositive. Input material: PBMCs. The CDR3 here is CASIYSGDGYNEQFF. DNA for the CDR3: TGTGCCAGTATTTATAGCGGGGATGGCTACAATGAGCAGTTCTTC.